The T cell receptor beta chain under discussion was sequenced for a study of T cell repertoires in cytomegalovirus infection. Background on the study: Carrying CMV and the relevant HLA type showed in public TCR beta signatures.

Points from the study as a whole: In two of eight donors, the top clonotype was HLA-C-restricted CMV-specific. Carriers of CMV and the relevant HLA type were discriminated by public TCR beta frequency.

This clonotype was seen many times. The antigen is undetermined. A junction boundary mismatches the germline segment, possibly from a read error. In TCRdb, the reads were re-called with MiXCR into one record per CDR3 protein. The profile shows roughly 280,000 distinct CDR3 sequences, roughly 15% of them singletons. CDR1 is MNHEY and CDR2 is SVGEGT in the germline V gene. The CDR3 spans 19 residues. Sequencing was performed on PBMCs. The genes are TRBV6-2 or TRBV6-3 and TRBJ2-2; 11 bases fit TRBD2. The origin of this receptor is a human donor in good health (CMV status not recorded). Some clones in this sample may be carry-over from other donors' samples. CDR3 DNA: TGTGCCAGCAGCTACTCCTTGCTAGCGGGAGGTAGGAACACCGGGGAGCTGTTTTTT. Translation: CASSYSLLAGGRNTGELFF.